What follows is one T cell receptor (beta chain) and its context. RNA, at about 0.45 to 1 ug, was reverse transcribed with random hexamers. TCRdb ran MiXCR on the immunoSEQ multiplex PCR reads and lists one entry per CDR3 protein. In the table there are under 300,000 distinct CDR3 sequences, almost 97% of which are singletons. The sample comes from a study of CD8 T cells in Susac syndrome. Study at large: At the time of blood draw, patients with Susac syndrome were therapy-naive, receiving corticosteroids, or receiving intravenous immunoglobulin alone.

This CDR3 contains 14 residues. Germline trimming cut 3 bases from V and 8 bases from J; bases unmatched to any gene: 7. CDR1 is SGHRS and CDR2 is YFSETQ in the germline V gene. Sequencing was performed on CD4+ T cells from PBMCs. This chain joins TRBV5-1 and TRBJ2-1, with 8 bases identical to TRBD1. This sequence was found in a human donor with Susac syndrome. CDR3 DNA: TGCGCCAGCAGCTACGACAGGGGATCGGATGAGCAGTTCTTC. Translating it yields CASSYDRGSDEQFF.